This record looks at one TCR beta chain sequence and its context. What it binds is not known. Buffy coats from healthy blood donors served as controls. This sample is drawn from a study of STAT5B mutations in CD4+ large granular lymphocyte leukemia. Libraries were prepared by immunoSEQ multiplex PCR; TCRdb keeps only in-frame clonotypes and omits some of them. The sample lists approximately 28,000 clones; 85% to 90% were seen once. Findings and limits, study-wide: Without putative leukemic clones, patient CD4-sorted repertoires remained more clonal than healthy CD4+ repertoires.

The sequencing input was CD4+ T cells from blood buffy coats. The receptor comes from a human donor in good health.

The CDR3 coding sequence is TGTGCCAGTAGTATTGGAGGCGAGCAGTACTTC. It is translated as CASSIGGEQYF. This rearrangement joins TRBV19 to TRBJ2-7; possibly TRBD2 for D (5 bases). This CDR3 region has 11 residues. Germline lookup yields CDR1 LNHDA and CDR2 SQIVND (reference sequence). Trimming pared 3 bases from V and 6 bases from J, leaving 6 bases between.